The T cell receptor beta chain under discussion was sequenced for a study of CD8+CD57+ T cells in acquired aplastic anemia. Study-wide findings and caveats: Statistical testing detected no significant gap in CD8+ Simpson's diversity between patients and controls.

The CDR3 runs to 13 residues. Trimming cost V 2 bases and J 6 bases; bases outside gene matches: 2. Template material for TCR beta VDJ and CDR3 profiling consisted of genomic DNA. TCRdb redid the calling of the reads with MiXCR, one entry per CDR3 protein. The sample comprises 450,000 to 600,000 distinct CDR3 sequences, around a third of which are singletons, and approximately 0.82% rests with the top ten. This clonotype was found a few times. Its antigen is still unknown. Sequenced patients had shown CD8+CD57+ cell expansion by flow cytometry. The sequencing input was sorted CD4+, CD8+, or CD8+CD57+ T cells (not recorded which) from PBMCs. This clonotype was sampled from a human donor with aplastic anemia. The chain carries TRBV12-3 or TRBV12-4 and TRBJ2-7; 9 bases agree with TRBD2. CDR3 protein: CASSLLAGSEQYF. In DNA form, the CDR3 reads TGTGCCAGCAGTTTACTAGCGGGATCCGAGCAGTACTTC.